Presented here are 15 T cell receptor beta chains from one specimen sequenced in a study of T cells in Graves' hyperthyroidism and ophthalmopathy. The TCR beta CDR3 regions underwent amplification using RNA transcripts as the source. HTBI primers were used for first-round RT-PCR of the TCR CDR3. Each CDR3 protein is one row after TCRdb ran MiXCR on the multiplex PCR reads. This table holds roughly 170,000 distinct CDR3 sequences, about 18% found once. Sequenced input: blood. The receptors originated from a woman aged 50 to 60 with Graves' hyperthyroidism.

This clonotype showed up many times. In nucleotides, the CDR3 is TGTGCTATCTCCGGGCTCTCGAACACTGAAGCTTTCTTT. Translating it yields CAISGLSNTEAFF. This chain links TRBV2 with TRBJ1-1; D not certain. The CDR3 contains 13 residues. The V gene's germline CDR1 is SNHLY and CDR2 FYNNEI.

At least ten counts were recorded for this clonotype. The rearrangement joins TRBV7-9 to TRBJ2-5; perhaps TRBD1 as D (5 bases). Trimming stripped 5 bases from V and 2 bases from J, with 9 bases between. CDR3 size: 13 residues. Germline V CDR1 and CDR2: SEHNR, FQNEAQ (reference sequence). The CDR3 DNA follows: TGTGCCAGCAGCCTGACAGTTCAAGAGACCCAGTACTTC. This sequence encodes CASSLTVQETQYF.

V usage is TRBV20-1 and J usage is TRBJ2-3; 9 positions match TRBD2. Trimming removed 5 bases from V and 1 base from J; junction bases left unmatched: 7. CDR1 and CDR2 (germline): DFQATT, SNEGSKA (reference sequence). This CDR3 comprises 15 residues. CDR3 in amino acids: CSAVNLAGRTDTQYF. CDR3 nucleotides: TGCAGTGCTGTAAATCTAGCGGGGCGCACAGATACGCAGTATTTT.

CDR3 coding DNA: TGTGCCAGTAGTATCGGGACAGAGGCCTACGAGCAGTACTTC. Translating gives CASSIGTEAYEQYF. The J gene is TRBJ2-7, the V gene TRBV19; 7 bases fit TRBD1. CDR3 length equals 14 residues. Germline V gene sequence: CDR1 LNHDA, CDR2 SQIVND (reference sequence). The V and J ends lost 3 bases and 2 bases, in that order; junction bases with no gene match: 4.

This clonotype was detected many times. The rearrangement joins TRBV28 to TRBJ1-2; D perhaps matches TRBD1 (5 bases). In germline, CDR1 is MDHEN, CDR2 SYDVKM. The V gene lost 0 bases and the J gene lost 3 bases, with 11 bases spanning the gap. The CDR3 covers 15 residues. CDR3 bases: TGTGCCAGCAGTTTATGGGGGTCGGGGGACTATGGCTACACCTTC. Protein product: CASSLWGSGDYGYTF.

CDR3 DNA sequence: TGTGCCAGCAGCTTTCGGCAGGGAGGGGCCGGGGAGCTGTTTTTT. Residues: CASSFRQGGAGELFF. The rearrangement links TRBV9 to TRBJ2-2, with 7 positions matching TRBD2. The trim removed 4 bases at V and 6 bases at J, leaving 9 bases unmatched. The germline gives CDR1 SGDLS, CDR2 YYNGEE. The CDR3 spans 15 residues. Full variable domain (remainder filled in from reference TRBV9 and TRBJ2-2): DSGVTQTPKHLITATGQRVTLRCSPRSGDLSVYWYQQSLDQGLQFLIQYYNGEERAKGNILERFSAQQFPDLHSELNLSSLELGDSALYFCASSFRQGGAGELFFGEGSRLTVL.

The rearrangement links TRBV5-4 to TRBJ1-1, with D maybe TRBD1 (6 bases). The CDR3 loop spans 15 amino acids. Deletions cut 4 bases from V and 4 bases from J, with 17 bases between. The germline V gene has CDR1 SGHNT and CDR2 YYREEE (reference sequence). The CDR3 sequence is CASSKPGAALTEAFF. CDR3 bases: TGTGCCAGCAGCAAACCAGGGGCCGCCCTCACTGAAGCTTTCTTT.

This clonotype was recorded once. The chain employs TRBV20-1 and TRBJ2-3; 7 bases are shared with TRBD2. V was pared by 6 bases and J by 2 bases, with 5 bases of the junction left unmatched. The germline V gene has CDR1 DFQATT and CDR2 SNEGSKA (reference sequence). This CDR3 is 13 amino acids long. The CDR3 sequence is CSASRGDTDTQYF. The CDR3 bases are TGCAGTGCCTCCCGGGGGGACACAGATACGCAGTATTTT.

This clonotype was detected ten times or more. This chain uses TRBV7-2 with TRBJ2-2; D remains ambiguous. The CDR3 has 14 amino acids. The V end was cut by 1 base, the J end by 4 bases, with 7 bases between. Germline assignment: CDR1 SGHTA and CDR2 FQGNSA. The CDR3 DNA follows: TGTGCCAGCAGCTTAGTGGCAGCCACCGGGGAGCTGTTTTTT. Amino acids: CASSLVAATGELFF. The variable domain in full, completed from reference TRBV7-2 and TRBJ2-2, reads GAGVSQSPSNKVTEKGKDVELRCDPISGHTALYWYRQSLGQGLEFLIYFQGNSAPDKSGLPSDRFSAERTGGSVSTLTIQRTQQEDSAVYLCASSLVAATGELFFGEGSRLTVL.

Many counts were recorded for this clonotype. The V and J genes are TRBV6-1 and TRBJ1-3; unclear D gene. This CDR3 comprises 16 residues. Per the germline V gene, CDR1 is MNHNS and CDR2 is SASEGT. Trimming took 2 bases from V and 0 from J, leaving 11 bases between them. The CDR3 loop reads CASSEKGRLSGNTIYF. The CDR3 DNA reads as TGTGCCAGCAGTGAAAAGGGCAGGCTCTCTGGAAACACCATATATTTT.

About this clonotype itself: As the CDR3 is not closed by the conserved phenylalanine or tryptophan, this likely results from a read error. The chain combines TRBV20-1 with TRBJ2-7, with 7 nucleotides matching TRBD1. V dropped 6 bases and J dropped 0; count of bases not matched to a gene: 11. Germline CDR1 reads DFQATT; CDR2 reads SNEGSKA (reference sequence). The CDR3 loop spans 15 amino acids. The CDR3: CSAQYRGYTSYEQYS. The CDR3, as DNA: TGCAGTGCCCAATACAGGGGTTATACCTCCTACGAGCAGTACTCC.

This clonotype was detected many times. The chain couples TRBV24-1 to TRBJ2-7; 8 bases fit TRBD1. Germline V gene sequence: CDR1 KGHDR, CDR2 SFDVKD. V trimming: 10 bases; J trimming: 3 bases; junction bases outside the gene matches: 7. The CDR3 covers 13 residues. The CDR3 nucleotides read TGTGCCACAGGACAGGGAGTGGGCTACGAGCAGTACTTC. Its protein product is CATGQGVGYEQYF.

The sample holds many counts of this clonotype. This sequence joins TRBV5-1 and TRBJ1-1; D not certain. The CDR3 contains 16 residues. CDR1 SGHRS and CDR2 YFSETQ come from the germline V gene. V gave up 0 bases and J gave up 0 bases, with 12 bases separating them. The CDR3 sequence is CASSLAVYSMNTEAFF. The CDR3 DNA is TGCGCCAGCAGCTTGGCCGTATACAGCATGAACACTGAAGCTTTCTTT.

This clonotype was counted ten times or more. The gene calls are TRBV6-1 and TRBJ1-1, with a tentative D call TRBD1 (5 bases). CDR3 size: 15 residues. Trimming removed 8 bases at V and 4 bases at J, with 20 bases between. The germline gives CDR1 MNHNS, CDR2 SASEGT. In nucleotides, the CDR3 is TGTGCCAGCTATTCTCCAGCAGGGAGGTCCACTGAAGCTTTCTTT. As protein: CASYSPAGRSTEAFF.

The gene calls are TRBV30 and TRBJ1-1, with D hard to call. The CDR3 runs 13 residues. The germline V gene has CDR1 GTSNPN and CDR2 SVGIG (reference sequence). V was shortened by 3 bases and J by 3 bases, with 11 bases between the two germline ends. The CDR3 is CAWSLQSDTEAFF. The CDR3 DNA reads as TGTGCCTGGAGCCTTCAGAGCGACACTGAAGCTTTCTTT.